Presented here are 3 T cell receptor beta chains from one specimen sequenced in a study of radiation and T cells in renal cell carcinoma. Time point given: baseline pretreatment blood. Described treatment: 15 Gy SBRT to primary tumor, nephrectomy 4 weeks later. Measured with immunoSEQ multiplex PCR; TCRdb has only the in-frame clones, and not every one. The sample gives 100,000 to 150,000 clones, about four fifths of which show up once; approximately 3% is in the top ten. The sequenced sample was blood, obtained from a patient whose treatment included radiotherapy and nephrectomy. These receptors all stem from a woman between 55 and 75 years old with renal cell carcinoma.

V and J are TRBV6-6 and TRBJ1-1; D remains unclear. This CDR3 is 15 amino acids long. Germline V lookup: CDR1 MNHNY, CDR2 SVGAGI (reference sequence). Trimming removed 2 bases from V and 5 bases from J, with 15 bases in between. The CDR3 region has the DNA TGTGCCAGCAGTTACACGTACAACGGGAGGACTGAAGCTTTCTTT. Protein: CASSYTYNGRTEAFF.

The V gene is TRBV6-5, the J gene TRBJ1-4; 7 bases fit TRBD1. The J segment lost 8 bases and the V segment lost 5 bases, leaving 5 bases of the junction unmatched. Germline CDR1 reads MNHEY; CDR2 reads SVGAGI. The CDR3 loop spans 13 amino acids. The chain's CDR3 is CASSRQGREKLFF. The CDR3 DNA is TGTGCCAGCAGTCGACAGGGAAGAGAAAAACTGTTTTTT.

As to this clone: Different DNA sequences within this sample yield the same CDR3. This rearrangement joins TRBV5-1 to TRBJ1-2; D is ambiguous. Looked up from germline, CDR1 is SGHRS and CDR2 is YFSETQ. V lost 0 bases and J lost 5, with 8 bases in between. The CDR3 extends over 13 amino acids. CDR3 sequence: CASSLEGGYGYTF. CDR3 nucleotide sequence: TGCGCCAGCAGCTTGGAGGGAGGTTATGGCTACACCTTC.